The present T cell receptor (beta chain) was sequenced within a study of T cell responses to AZD1222 COVID-19 vaccine. Whole-study findings and limits: Possibly, clonal diversity was underestimated; donors were largely white British and included more females. When two AZD1222 doses had been given, Spike-specific TCR breadth and depth rose.

CDR1 is PRHDT, CDR2 FYEKMQ, per germline (reference sequence). Trimming removed 2 bases from V and 4 bases from J, with 9 bases in between. The CDR3 extends over 13 amino acids. Sequencing used immunoSEQ multiplex PCR; TCRdb keeps in-frame clones, though not all of them. The sample holds more than 150,000 clones, 75% to 90% seen once. For this clone: Its antigen is currently unknown.

Sequenced here: peripheral blood, sampled after recovery from COVID-19. This clonotype was sampled from an adult who had recovered from COVID-19. This chain connects TRBV13 to TRBJ2-7, with unresolved D. DNA for the CDR3: TGTGCCAGCAGCTTACTTGGGTCTTACGAGCAGTACTTC. The encoded protein is CASSLLGSYEQYF.